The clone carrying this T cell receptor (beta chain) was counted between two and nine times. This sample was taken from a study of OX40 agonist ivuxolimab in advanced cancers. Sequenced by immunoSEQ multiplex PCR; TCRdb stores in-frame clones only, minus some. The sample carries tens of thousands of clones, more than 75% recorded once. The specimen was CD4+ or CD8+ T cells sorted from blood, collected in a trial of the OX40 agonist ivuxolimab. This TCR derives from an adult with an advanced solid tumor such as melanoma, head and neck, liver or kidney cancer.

CDR3 loop: CSVVQSGGITQFF. CDR3 sequence (DNA): TGCAGCGTTGTCCAATCGGGAGGTATTACGCAGTTCTTC. The chain recombines TRBV29-1 with TRBJ2-1; 7 nucleotides line up with TRBD2. Germline V gene lookup returns CDR1 SQVTM and CDR2 ANQGSEA. V gave up 4 bases and J gave up 12 bases; unmatched junction bases: 12. The CDR3 has 13 residues.